A single T cell receptor beta chain is shown here with its context. Its antigen is unknown. These data belong to a study of CD8 T cells in Susac syndrome. CDR1 and CDR2 (germline): DFQATT, SNEGSKA (reference sequence). CDR3 length: 16 residues. V gave up 6 bases and J gave up 0 bases, with 19 bases separating them. Sequencing of TCR beta covered CD8+ and CD4+ T cells obtained from blood. Study results and caveats: The CD4+ T cell repertoires that were profiled in Susac syndrome showed no clonal expansion.

When the RNA was reverse transcribed, random hexamers were used with an input of roughly 0.45 to 1 ug. TCRdb ran MiXCR on the immunoSEQ multiplex PCR reads and lists one entry per CDR3 protein. Among under 200,000 distinct CDR3 sequences listed, over 75% were seen once. This TCR was recovered from a human donor with Susac syndrome. The sample taken for sequencing was CD4+ T cells from PBMCs. The chain employs TRBV20-1 and TRBJ2-3, with TRBD2 as a possible D gene (6 bases). As DNA, the CDR3 is TGCAGTGCCCTAAGGTCCCGGGGGAGAAGCACAGATACGCAGTATTTT. Protein sequence: CSALRSRGRSTDTQYF.